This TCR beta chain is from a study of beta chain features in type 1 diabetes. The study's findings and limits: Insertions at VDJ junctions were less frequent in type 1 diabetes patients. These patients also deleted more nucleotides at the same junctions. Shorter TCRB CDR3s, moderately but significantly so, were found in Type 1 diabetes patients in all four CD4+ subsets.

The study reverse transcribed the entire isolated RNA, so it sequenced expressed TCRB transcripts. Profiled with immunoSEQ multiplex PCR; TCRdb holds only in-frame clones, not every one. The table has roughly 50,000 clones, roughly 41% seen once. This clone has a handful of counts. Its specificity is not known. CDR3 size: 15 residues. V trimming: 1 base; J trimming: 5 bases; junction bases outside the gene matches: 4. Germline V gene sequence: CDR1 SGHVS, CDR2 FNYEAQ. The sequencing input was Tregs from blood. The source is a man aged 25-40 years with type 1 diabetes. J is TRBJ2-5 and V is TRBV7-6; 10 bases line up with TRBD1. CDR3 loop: CASSLGGQGGETQYF. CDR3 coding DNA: TGTGCCAGCAGCTTAGGTGGACAGGGGGGGGAGACCCAGTACTTC.